This T cell receptor (beta chain) was recorded in a study of regulatory T cells in long-lasting Graves disease. The CDR3 is 20 residues long. The V end lost 0 bases, the J end lost 4 bases, and 25 bases lay between the germline ends. The V gene's germline CDR1 is LGHNT and CDR2 FRNRAP. Building of the TCR beta libraries involved iRepertoire HTBI primers and Arm-PCR of CDR3 regions. Each CDR3 protein gets one entry after TCRdb re-called the multiplex PCR reads with MiXCR. The top ten hold about 39% of the sample, which has hundreds of thousands of distinct CDR3 sequences, over 15% seen once. Time point described: newly diagnosed GD, antithyroid drugs for less than 3 months. PBMC RNA served as the TCR library source. Many counts were recorded for this clonotype.

Sequences were derived from peripheral blood mononuclear cells (PBMCs), sampled at new diagnosis, from a patient treated with antithyroid drugs. The rearrangement uses TRBV12-5 and TRBJ2-1; D might be TRBD1 (7 bases). The sequence derives from a female donor with Graves disease. Written as DNA, the CDR3 is TGTGCTAGTGGTTTGGTATGTGGAGGGGGCTTTTCAAATCTGTACAATGAGCAGTTCTTC. It encodes CASGLVCGGGFSNLYNEQFF.